This is a list of T cell receptor beta chains from one sample in a study of T cell changes during pregnancy in multiple sclerosis. Sequencing was performed with immunoSEQ multiplex PCR; in TCRdb, only in-frame clones are kept and a portion is missing. This table has roughly 100,000 clones, about 90% appearing once. This material consisted of peripheral blood, taken before pregnancy. These receptors were collected from a female donor with multiple sclerosis, enrolled in a pregnancy study. Both conserved end residues are part of each CDR3. Each record gives: clone size, V gene, J gene, D gene, CDR3 protein, CDR3 DNA. A D gene is named only where the DNA matches it firmly. Expanded clones are given a class, and other clones once, few, many or no size at all.

abundance: -; v_gene: TRBV6-6; j_gene: TRBJ1-4; d_gene: -; CDR3aa: CASSLGDEKLFF; CDR3nt: TGTGCCAGCAGCCTCGGGGATGAAAAACTGTTTTTT
abundance: -; v_gene: TRBV5-4; j_gene: TRBJ2-7; d_gene: TRBD1; CDR3aa: CASSLVDRGSGEQYF; CDR3nt: TGTGCCAGCAGCTTGGTCGACAGGGGCTCTGGCGAGCAGTACTTC
abundance: -; v_gene: TRBV19; j_gene: TRBJ2-7; d_gene: -; CDR3aa: CASSLDSSYEQYF; CDR3nt: TGTGCCAGTAGTCTCGACAGCTCCTACGAGCAGTACTTC
abundance: few; v_gene: TRBV6-4; j_gene: TRBJ1-1; d_gene: TRBD1; CDR3aa: CASSPTGGNTEAFF; CDR3nt: TGTGCCAGCAGTCCCACAGGGGGCAACACTGAAGCTTTCTTT
abundance: -; v_gene: TRBV5-1; j_gene: TRBJ2-3; d_gene: -; CDR3aa: CASSLGLAGTDTQYF; CDR3nt: TGCGCCAGCAGCTTGGGACTGGCAGGCACAGATACGCAGTATTTT
abundance: -; v_gene: TRBV5-6; j_gene: TRBJ2-2; d_gene: TRBD2; CDR3aa: CASSFGLAGGTGELFF; CDR3nt: TGTGCCAGCAGCTTTGGACTAGCGGGGGGCACCGGGGAGCTGTTTTTT
abundance: -; v_gene: TRBV2; j_gene: TRBJ2-2; d_gene: TRBD2; CDR3aa: CASSTTSGENTGELFF; CDR3nt: TGTGCCAGCAGCACCACTAGCGGGGAAAACACCGGGGAGCTGTTTTTT
abundance: -; v_gene: TRBV7-2; j_gene: TRBJ2-3; d_gene: -; CDR3aa: CASSLGRSLSTDTQYF; CDR3nt: TGTGCCAGCAGCTTAGGGCGGTCCCTTAGCACAGATACGCAGTATTTT
abundance: once; v_gene: TRBV4-1; j_gene: TRBJ2-5; d_gene: -; CDR3aa: CASSQGGGNGETQYF; CDR3nt: TGCGCCAGCAGCCAAGGAGGGGGTAATGGAGAGACCCAGTACTTC
abundance: -; v_gene: TRBV9; j_gene: TRBJ2-1; d_gene: -; CDR3aa: CASSVRDSAWNEQFF; CDR3nt: TGTGCCAGCAGCGTACGGGACTCCGCTTGGAATGAGCAGTTCTTC
abundance: -; v_gene: TRBV6-1; j_gene: TRBJ1-6; d_gene: -; CDR3aa: CASRESNSPLHF; CDR3nt: TGTGCCAGCCGGGAAAGTAATTCACCCCTCCACTTT
abundance: -; v_gene: TRBV7-3; j_gene: TRBJ2-3; d_gene: TRBD2; CDR3aa: CASSQTSGVPPDTQYF; CDR3nt: TGTGCCAGCAGCCAGACTAGCGGGGTGCCCCCAGATACGCAGTATTTT
abundance: -; v_gene: TRBV15; j_gene: TRBJ1-1; d_gene: TRBD1; CDR3aa: CATSRGSGTGWNTEAFF; CDR3nt: TGTGCCACCAGCAGAGGATCCGGGACAGGATGGAACACTGAAGCTTTCTTT
abundance: -; v_gene: TRBV7-9; j_gene: TRBJ2-7; d_gene: -; CDR3aa: CASSRSGSYYEQYF; CDR3nt: TGTGCCAGCAGCCGCAGCGGGTCCTACTACGAGCAGTACTTC
abundance: -; v_gene: TRBV7-3; j_gene: TRBJ2-1; d_gene: TRBD1; CDR3aa: CASSPEGGTGGIGEQFF; CDR3nt: TGTGCCAGCAGTCCCGAGGGCGGGACAGGGGGCATCGGTGAGCAGTTCTTC
abundance: -; v_gene: TRBV6-6; j_gene: TRBJ1-6; d_gene: -; CDR3aa: CASIAGSYNSPLHF; CDR3nt: TGTGCCAGCATAGCGGGATCCTATAATTCACCCCTCCACTTT
abundance: -; v_gene: TRBV19; j_gene: TRBJ2-5; d_gene: TRBD1; CDR3aa: CASSIGQGIETQYF; CDR3nt: TGTGCCAGTAGTATTGGACAGGGAATAGAGACCCAGTACTTC
abundance: -; v_gene: TRBV11-2; j_gene: TRBJ1-2; d_gene: TRBD1; CDR3aa: CASSTRDRNYGYTF; CDR3nt: TGTGCCAGCAGCACACGGGACAGGAACTATGGCTACACCTTC
abundance: once; v_gene: TRBV18; j_gene: TRBJ2-7; d_gene: -; CDR3aa: CASSSPGSSSYEQYF; CDR3nt: TGTGCCAGCTCCTCCCCCGGGTCGAGCTCCTACGAGCAGTACTTC
abundance: -; v_gene: TRBV7-9; j_gene: TRBJ2-2; d_gene: TRBD2; CDR3aa: CASSRGGNTGELFF; CDR3nt: TGTGCCAGCAGCCGGGGGGGGAACACCGGGGAGCTGTTTTTT
abundance: -; v_gene: TRBV7-9; j_gene: TRBJ1-2; d_gene: TRBD1; CDR3aa: CASSPGQGDYGYTF; CDR3nt: TGTGCCAGCAGCCCCGGACAGGGAGACTATGGCTACACCTTC
abundance: -; v_gene: TRBV9; j_gene: TRBJ1-3; d_gene: -; CDR3aa: CASSALMGAGNTIYF; CDR3nt: TGTGCCAGCAGCGCCCTCATGGGCGCTGGAAACACCATATATTTT
abundance: -; v_gene: TRBV18; j_gene: TRBJ1-3; d_gene: -; CDR3aa: CASSPQSRGGSGNTIYF; CDR3nt: TGTGCCAGCTCACCCCAATCGCGCGGGGGATCTGGAAACACCATATATTTT
abundance: -; v_gene: TRBV6-1; j_gene: TRBJ2-1; d_gene: TRBD2; CDR3aa: CASSDRAGVEQFF; CDR3nt: TGTGCCAGCAGTGATCGTGCGGGGGTTGAGCAGTTCTTC
abundance: -; v_gene: TRBV18; j_gene: TRBJ1-6; d_gene: -; CDR3aa: CASSPSGTPAGSPLHF; CDR3nt: TGTGCCAGCTCACCCTCCGGGACACCCGCCGGTTCACCCCTCCACTTT
abundance: once; v_gene: TRBV5-4; j_gene: TRBJ2-7; d_gene: -; CDR3aa: CASSLAGVYEQYF; CDR3nt: TGTGCCAGCAGCTTGGCGGGGGTCTACGAGCAGTACTTC
abundance: -; v_gene: TRBV7-2; j_gene: TRBJ2-1; d_gene: TRBD2; CDR3aa: CASSPSGLAGYNEQFF; CDR3nt: TGTGCCAGCAGCCCTAGCGGGCTAGCGGGGTACAATGAGCAGTTCTTC
abundance: -; v_gene: TRBV30; j_gene: TRBJ1-6; d_gene: -; CDR3aa: CAWSVSSSNSPLHF; CDR3nt: TGTGCCTGGAGTGTCTCGAGTTCTAATTCACCCCTCCACTTT
abundance: -; v_gene: TRBV13; j_gene: TRBJ2-1; d_gene: TRBD2; CDR3aa: CASSLSGGGSYNEQFF; CDR3nt: TGTGCCAGCAGCCTAAGCGGGGGTGGCTCCTACAATGAGCAGTTCTTC
abundance: -; v_gene: TRBV7-9; j_gene: TRBJ1-2; d_gene: -; CDR3aa: CASSLGGGNEANYGYTF; CDR3nt: TGTGCCAGCAGCTTAGGTGGAGGGAATGAAGCTAACTATGGCTACACCTTC
abundance: -; v_gene: TRBV6-6; j_gene: TRBJ1-2; d_gene: -; CDR3aa: CASSRQDLNYGYTF; CDR3nt: TGTGCCAGCAGTCGACAGGACCTAAACTATGGCTACACCTTC
abundance: -; v_gene: TRBV27; j_gene: TRBJ2-5; d_gene: -; CDR3aa: CASSPTVRFLIQETQYF; CDR3nt: TGTGCCAGCAGCCCGACCGTCAGGTTTCTCATCCAAGAGACCCAGTACTTC